The following is a T cell receptor (beta chain) sequence with its context. These data are taken from a study of T cell changes during pregnancy in multiple sclerosis. CDR1 MNHNS and CDR2 SASEGT come from the germline V gene. The CDR3 has 14 residues. The junction had 3 bases not matched to a gene; V was cut back by 6 bases and J by 5 bases. Repertoires were generated with immunoSEQ multiplex PCR, while TCRdb's copy carries only in-frame clones and drops some. The sample holds 12,000 or so clones, about 86% seen once. The receptor was derived from a female donor in good health, enrolled as a control in a pregnancy study. This chain uses TRBV6-1 with TRBJ2-2; 10 nucleotides align to TRBD1. Here the sequenced sample was CD8+ T cells from peripheral blood mononuclear cells, taken in the second trimester of pregnancy. CDR3 coding DNA: TGTGCCAGCAGGAGGACAGGGGGGACCGGGGAGCTGTTTTTT. Translation: CASRRTGGTGELFF.